This TCR beta chain was observed in a study of T cell repertoires in cytomegalovirus infection (dated by TCRdb to the late 2010s). At the level of the whole study: Donor HLA type was relevant to the analysis, as public TCR beta signatures indicated carriage of CMV infection together with the matching HLA type.

Instrument used: Illumina HiSeq 1500. Through fastp at Q25 and MiXCR, TCRdb rebuilt clones from the public reads, retaining in-frame beta chains. Here each entry gathers all rows of one CDR3 protein and keeps the most common genes and DNA. The sample profile shows 740,000 or so distinct CDR3 sequences; about a third of them were found once. The ten most abundant clones make up under 3.5% of the sample. Taken from cysteine to phenylalanine, the CDR3 has 16 residues. The retained sequence is limited to the CDR3, 48 bases, with the frame set at the first base. CDR1 and CDR2, looked up from the germline V gene, are SGHDT and YYEEEE. V has 4 bases trimmed and J has 4 bases trimmed; junction bases matching no gene number 9. Of note for this clonotype: The specificity of this receptor is unknown. Base qualities are missing; no much larger clone stands one base away.

General findings and caveats noted by the study authors: The ex vivo response was dominated by HLA-C-restricted CMV-specific TCR beta clonotypes, which also provided the single most frequent clonotype in two of eight donors. Carriers of CMV infection plus the relevant HLA type were discriminated by the cumulative frequency of public TCR beta family members in the study cohort and in an independent roughly 340-donor cohort.

The origin of this receptor is a human donor in good health (CMV status not recorded). Some clones in this sample may be carry-over from other donors' samples. Rearrangement joined TRBV5-6 to TRBJ2-5, with TRBD1 identical over 11 junction bases. Sequencing was carried out using PBMCs. The encoded CDR3 is CASSGQGAEFRETQYF. The sequenced DNA: TGTGCCAGCAGCGGACAGGGGGCCGAATTTAGAGAGACCCAGTACTTC.